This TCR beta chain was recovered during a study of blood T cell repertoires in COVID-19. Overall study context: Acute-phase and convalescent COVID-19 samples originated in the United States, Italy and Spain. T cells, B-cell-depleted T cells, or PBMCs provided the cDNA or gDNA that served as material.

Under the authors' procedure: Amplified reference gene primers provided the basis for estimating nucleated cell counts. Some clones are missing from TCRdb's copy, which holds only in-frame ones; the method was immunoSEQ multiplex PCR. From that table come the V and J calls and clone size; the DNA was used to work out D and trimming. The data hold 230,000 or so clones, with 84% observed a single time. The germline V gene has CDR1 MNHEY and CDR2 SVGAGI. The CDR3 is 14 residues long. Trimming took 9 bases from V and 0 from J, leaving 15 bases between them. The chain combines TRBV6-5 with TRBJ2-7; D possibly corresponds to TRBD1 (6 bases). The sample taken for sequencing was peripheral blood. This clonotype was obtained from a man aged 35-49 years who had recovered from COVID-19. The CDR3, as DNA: TGTGCCAGTACAGGGCGTTTAAGCTCCTACGAGCAGTACTTC. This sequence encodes CASTGRLSSYEQYF.